A single sample gave rise to the 29 T cell receptor beta chains below, sequenced in a study of CD8 T cells in Susac syndrome. An amount of RNA that ranged from roughly 0.45 to 1 ug was reverse transcribed with random hexamers. TCRdb re-called the immunoSEQ multiplex PCR reads through MiXCR, storing one row per CDR3 protein. The table includes around 280,000 distinct CDR3 sequences, roughly 81% detected once. The sample was CD8+ T cells from PBMCs. The receptors here all came from a human donor with multiple sclerosis.

The gene calls are TRBV5-5 and TRBJ2-1; no firm D call. Per the germline V gene, CDR1 is SGHKS and CDR2 is YYEKEE (reference sequence). V was clipped by 2 bases and J by 3 bases, with 15 bases between them. CDR3 length equals 16 residues. CDR3 sequence (DNA): TGTGCCAGCAGCTTAGTTGGAAAAACGGGCTACAATGAGCAGTTCTTC. Translated: CASSLVGKTGYNEQFF.

This CDR3 reads CASSGSQFGNQPQHF. The CDR3 DNA sequence: TGTGCCAGCAGTGGAAGTCAGTTCGGTAATCAGCCCCAGCATTTT. The V call is TRBV27, the J call TRBJ1-5; unclear D gene. The CDR3 length is 15 residues. Trimming left V 5 bases short and J 4 bases short, with 15 bases between. Per the germline V gene, CDR1 is MNHEY and CDR2 is SMNVEV (reference sequence).

The chain recombines TRBV27 with TRBJ1-2; D gene ambiguous. Trimming left V 0 bases short and J 4 bases short, with 9 bases between. The V gene's germline CDR1 is MNHEY and CDR2 SMNVEV (reference sequence). This CDR3 has 14 residues. In DNA, the CDR3 is TGTGCCAGCAGTTTATCGCGGCTGACCTATGGCTACACCTTC. It specifies CASSLSRLTYGYTF.

The chain links TRBV28 to TRBJ1-2, with 11 positions matching TRBD1. The junction had 6 bases not matched to a gene; V was cut back by 5 bases and J by 4 bases. From germline, CDR1 is MDHEN and CDR2 SYDVKM. The length of the CDR3 is 15 residues. CDR3 sequence (DNA): TGTGCCAGCAGTGGACAGGGGGCTAGTATCTATGGCTACACCTTC. Amino acid sequence: CASSGQGASIYGYTF.

V and J are TRBV27 and TRBJ2-7; D assignment may be TRBD1 or TRBD2 (5 bases each). This CDR3 spans 16 amino acids. Trimming left V 0 bases short and J 2 bases short, with 14 bases between. From germline, CDR1 is MNHEY and CDR2 SMNVEV (reference sequence). CDR3 sequence: CASSLSKGTSAYEQYF. CDR3 bases: TGTGCCAGCAGTTTATCCAAGGGGACCAGTGCCTACGAGCAGTACTTC.

The chain employs TRBV7-9 and TRBJ2-7; TRBD2 matches 7 bases. This CDR3 comprises 16 residues. CDR1 SEHNR and CDR2 FQNEAQ come from the germline V gene (reference sequence). The junction had 15 bases not matched to a gene; V was cut back by 5 bases and J by 5 bases. DNA for the CDR3: TGTGCCAGCAGCCACACGTGGGGGAGGGGTGAGGACGAGCAGTACTTC. Translation gives CASSHTWGRGEDEQYF.

The genes are TRBV5-1 and TRBJ2-7, with TRBD1 matching 7 bases. Looked up from germline, CDR1 is SGHRS and CDR2 is YFSETQ. The CDR3 is 14 amino acids. The ends lost 7 bases at V and 2 bases at J; junction bases unmatched: 9. This chain's CDR3 is CASGADRTPYEQYF. The CDR3 DNA sequence: TGCGCCAGCGGGGCGGACAGGACGCCCTACGAGCAGTACTTC.

The chain employs TRBV7-9 and TRBJ2-7, with 7 bases that match TRBD1. Trimming cost V 5 bases and J 5 bases; bases outside gene matches: 6. CDR1 SEHNR and CDR2 FQNEAQ come from the germline V gene (reference sequence). This CDR3 has 13 amino acids. The CDR3 bases are TGTGCCAGCAGCCCACGACAGGGTCACGAGCAGTACTTC. Protein product: CASSPRQGHEQYF.

The rearrangement joins TRBV6-5 to TRBJ2-7; D may be TRBD1 (6 bases). CDR3 size: 14 residues. Germline values: CDR1 MNHEY, CDR2 SVGAGI. V was clipped by 2 bases and J by 3 bases, with 11 bases between them. The CDR3 nucleotides are TGTGCCAGCAGTTACACCCAGGGGAACTACGAGCAGTACTTC. This sequence encodes CASSYTQGNYEQYF.

This clonotype was recorded once. This chain connects TRBV18 to TRBJ1-5; 8 nucleotides agree with TRBD1. Germline V gene data show CDR1 as KGHSH and CDR2 as LQKENI. The V gene end was trimmed by 6 bases and the J gene end by 1 base; junction bases not matched to a gene: 5. The CDR3 spans 15 residues. CDR3 in DNA: TGTGCCAGCTCGCTCCGGGACAGGAGCAATCAGCCCCAGCATTTT. Protein product: CASSLRDRSNQPQHF.

The rearrangement uses TRBV5-4 and TRBJ1-2, with 9 bases fitting TRBD1. The CDR3 is 14 residues long. J lost 6 bases, V lost 4 bases, and 7 bases had no gene match. Germline lookup yields CDR1 SGHNT and CDR2 YYREEE (reference sequence). CDR3 protein: CASSHRGLEDGYTF. CDR3 nucleotide sequence: TGTGCCAGCAGCCACAGGGGGCTTGAGGATGGCTACACCTTC.

The V gene is TRBV5-6, the J gene TRBJ1-6; 7 nucleotides align to TRBD1. In germline, CDR1 is SGHDT, CDR2 YYEEEE. Losses at the gene ends were 2 bases for V and 14 bases for J; bases not matched to a gene: 16. The length of the CDR3 is 16 residues. CDR3 nucleotide sequence: TGTGCCAGCAGCTTAGGTGGACAGGCCCTTTTGAGATCCCTCCACTTT. Its translation is CASSLGGQALLRSLHF.

The rearrangement links TRBV2 to TRBJ2-1; the D gene is possibly TRBD2 (5 bases). The V gene lost 10 bases and the J gene lost 0 bases, with 16 bases spanning the gap. Per the germline V gene, CDR1 is SNHLY and CDR2 is FYNNEI. This CDR3 region has 15 residues. Here the CDR3 DNA reads TGTGCCACCTGGACTCGGACGGGCTCCTACAATGAGCAGTTCTTC. It specifies CATWTRTGSYNEQFF.

This clonotype was seen only a few times. The chain couples TRBV25-1 to TRBJ2-1; either TRBD1 or TRBD2 may fit D (5 bases each). The germline V gene encodes CDR1 MGHDK and CDR2 SYGVNS. The CDR3 length is 18 residues. Between the trimmed V and J ends, which lost 5 bases and 4 bases, there was a span of 24 bases. CDR3 sequence: CASSKGNQLADYYNEQFF. The CDR3 nucleotides read TGTGCCAGCAGTAAGGGGAATCAGCTAGCTGACTATTACAATGAGCAGTTCTTC.

The chain carries TRBV5-1 and TRBJ2-7, with D perhaps matching TRBD1 or TRBD2 (5 bases each). The CDR3 is made up of 14 amino acids. Trimming removed 0 bases from V and 4 bases from J, with 11 bases in between. The V gene's germline CDR1 is SGHRS and CDR2 YFSETQ. The DNA of the CDR3 is TGCGCCAGCAGCTTGGGAGGGGCCGGATACGAGCAGTACTTC. Its protein product is CASSLGGAGYEQYF.

This clonotype was seen only once. V usage is TRBV6-5 and J usage is TRBJ2-3, with TRBD2 identical over 7 bases. Looked up from germline, CDR1 is MNHEY and CDR2 is SVGAGI. The CDR3 runs 18 residues. Unmatched junction bases numbered 15, after V lost 2 bases and J lost 4 bases. CDR3 amino acids: CASSYSRGVRAVADTQYF. CDR3 nucleotide sequence: TGTGCCAGCAGTTACAGCCGGGGGGTGAGGGCAGTAGCAGATACGCAGTATTTT.

The rearrangement joins TRBV6-5 to TRBJ2-1; 7 bases align to TRBD2. This CDR3 has 15 amino acids. V was pared by 5 bases and J by 3 bases, with 7 bases of the junction left unmatched. Germline V lookup: CDR1 MNHEY, CDR2 SVGAGI. The CDR3 DNA is TGTGCCAGCAGTGACCCCGGGACTAACTACAATGAGCAGTTCTTC. Translation: CASSDPGTNYNEQFF.

The J gene is TRBJ2-1, the V gene TRBV27; D is perhaps TRBD2 (6 bases). Trimming pared 3 bases from V and 8 bases from J, leaving 20 bases between. Germline CDR1 and CDR2: MNHEY and SMNVEV (reference sequence). The length of the CDR3 is 16 residues. This CDR3 reads CASSFVETRGLDEQFF. The CDR3 nucleotides are TGTGCCAGCAGTTTCGTCGAGACTAGGGGCCTAGATGAGCAGTTCTTC.

This clonotype was seen a handful of times. The chain links TRBV28 to TRBJ2-7; perhaps TRBD2 as D (6 bases). V lost 6 bases to trimming and J lost 7 bases, with 19 bases between them. CDR3 length equals 14 residues. CDR1 and CDR2 from the germline V gene are MDHEN and SYDVKM. CDR3 loop: CASSIRRWEEEQYF. The CDR3 coding sequence is TGTGCCAGCAGCATAAGGAGGTGGGAGGAGGAGCAGTACTTC.

The V and J genes are TRBV29-1 and TRBJ1-2; 7 bases align to TRBD1. J lost 2 bases, V lost 7 bases, and 4 bases had no gene match. This CDR3 is 12 amino acids long. Germline V CDR1 and CDR2: SQVTM, ANQGSEA. In DNA form, the CDR3 reads TGCAGCGCCTGGACAGGAAACTATGGCTACACCTTC. Its translation is CSAWTGNYGYTF.

The chain is built from TRBV6-1 and TRBJ2-1; 10 nucleotides line up with TRBD2. With 1 base clipped from V and 7 bases from J, the junction kept 10 bases outside the gene matches. CDR1 is MNHNS and CDR2 is SASEGT in the germline V gene. This CDR3 spans 17 amino acids. The CDR3 reads CASSEVGGLAGVNEQFF. The CDR3 bases are TGTGCCAGCAGTGAAGTCGGCGGGCTAGCGGGAGTAAATGAGCAGTTCTTC.

The genes are TRBV29-1 and TRBJ2-1; TRBD1 matches at 8 bases. The CDR3 consists of 13 residues. Germline lookup yields CDR1 SQVTM and CDR2 ANQGSEA. Germline trimming cut 3 bases from V and 10 bases from J; bases unmatched to any gene: 8. The CDR3 DNA is TGCAGCGTTGAGTCCCGGACAGGGAACGAGCAGTTCTTC. Amino acids: CSVESRTGNEQFF.

The table lists this clonotype with a few counts. The chain links TRBV7-2 to TRBJ2-7; TRBD2 matches 9 bases. V lost 5 bases, J lost 4 bases, and 9 bases stayed unmatched. The CDR3 extends over 15 amino acids. Looked up from germline, CDR1 is SGHTA and CDR2 is FQGNSA. The CDR3 sequence: CASSHTGGRAYEQYF. As DNA, the CDR3 is TGTGCCAGCAGCCACACCGGCGGGAGGGCGTACGAGCAGTACTTC.

J is TRBJ1-2 and V is TRBV2, with TRBD1 identical over 8 bases. Trimming took 11 bases from V and 8 from J; bases not matched to a gene: 10. This CDR3 has 12 residues. From germline, CDR1 is SNHLY and CDR2 FYNNEI. CDR3 residues: CACGQGIEGYTF. CDR3 nucleotide sequence: TGTGCCTGCGGACAGGGAATAGAGGGCTACACCTTC. Full variable domain (remainder filled in from reference TRBV2 and TRBJ1-2): EPEVTQTPSHQVTQMGQEVILRCVPISNHLYFYWYRQILGQKVEFLVSFYNNEISEKSEIFDDQFSVERPDGSNFTLKIRSTKLEDSAMYFCACGQGIEGYTFGSGTRLTVV.

The J gene is TRBJ2-7, the V gene TRBV2, with TRBD1 identical over 7 bases. This CDR3 has 14 amino acids. The V gene end was trimmed by 6 bases and the J gene end by 4 bases; junction bases not matched to a gene: 9. From germline, CDR1 is SNHLY and CDR2 FYNNEI. CDR3 amino acids: CASSEGTVLYEQYF. The CDR3 DNA reads TGTGCCAGCAGCGAGGGGACAGTTCTTTACGAGCAGTACTTC.

This rearrangement joins TRBV5-4 to TRBJ2-7; 10 bases are shared with TRBD1. V shed 3 bases and J 7 bases; nucleotides not matched to a gene: 10. Germline values: CDR1 SGHNT, CDR2 YYREEE (reference sequence). CDR3 length: 15 residues. The CDR3 protein is CASSSRTGGEVEQYF. The CDR3 DNA sequence: TGTGCCAGCAGCTCCAGGACAGGGGGAGAAGTAGAGCAGTACTTC. Drawing the rest from reference TRBV5-4 and TRBJ2-7, the complete variable domain is ETGVTQSPTHLIKTRGQQVTLRCSSQSGHNTVSWYQQALGQGPQFIFQYYREEENGRGNFPPRFSGLQFPNYSSELNVNALELDDSALYLCASSSRTGGEVEQYFGPGTRLTVT.

This chain connects TRBV4-1 to TRBJ2-1, with 9 nucleotides matching TRBD2. CDR1 and CDR2 from the germline V gene are MGHRA and YSYEKL. Trimming took 3 bases from V and 1 from J; bases not matched to a gene: 7. The CDR3 is 17 amino acids. The CDR3 region is CASSQSLAGESYNEQFF. In DNA, the CDR3 is TGCGCCAGCAGCCAGTCTTTAGCGGGAGAGTCCTACAATGAGCAGTTCTTC.

In its sample, this clonotype was seen once. The genes are TRBV14 and TRBJ2-1; TRBD2 aligns across 13 bases. Germline loops: CDR1 SGHDN, CDR2 FVKESK. The CDR3 extends over 15 amino acids. Trimming took 3 bases from V and 8 from J; bases not matched to a gene: 4. Written as DNA, the CDR3 is TGTGCCAGCAGCCAGAGGACTAGCGGGAGCGATGAGCAGTTCTTC. Protein sequence: CASSQRTSGSDEQFF.

The CDR3 bases are TGTGCCAGCAGTTTAGCCCTAAAGCAGCCCCAGCATTTT. Its translation is CASSLALKQPQHF. This chain uses TRBV12-3 or TRBV12-4 with TRBJ1-5; D is ambiguous. The germline V and J ends were trimmed by 0 bases and 7 bases, with 7 bases remaining between them. This CDR3 has 13 residues.